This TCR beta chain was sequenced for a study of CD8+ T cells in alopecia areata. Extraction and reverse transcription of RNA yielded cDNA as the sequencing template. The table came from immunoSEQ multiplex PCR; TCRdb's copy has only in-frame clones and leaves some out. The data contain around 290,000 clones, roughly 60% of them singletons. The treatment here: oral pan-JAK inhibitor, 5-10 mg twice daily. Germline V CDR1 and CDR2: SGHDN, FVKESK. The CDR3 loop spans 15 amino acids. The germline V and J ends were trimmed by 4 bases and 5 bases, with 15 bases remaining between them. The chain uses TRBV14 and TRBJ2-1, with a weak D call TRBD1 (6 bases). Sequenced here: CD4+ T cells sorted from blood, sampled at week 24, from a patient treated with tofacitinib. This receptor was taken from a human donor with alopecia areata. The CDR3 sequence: CASSLQTGLHNEQFF. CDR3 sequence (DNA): TGTGCCAGCAGCCTCCAAACAGGGCTACACAATGAGCAGTTCTTC.